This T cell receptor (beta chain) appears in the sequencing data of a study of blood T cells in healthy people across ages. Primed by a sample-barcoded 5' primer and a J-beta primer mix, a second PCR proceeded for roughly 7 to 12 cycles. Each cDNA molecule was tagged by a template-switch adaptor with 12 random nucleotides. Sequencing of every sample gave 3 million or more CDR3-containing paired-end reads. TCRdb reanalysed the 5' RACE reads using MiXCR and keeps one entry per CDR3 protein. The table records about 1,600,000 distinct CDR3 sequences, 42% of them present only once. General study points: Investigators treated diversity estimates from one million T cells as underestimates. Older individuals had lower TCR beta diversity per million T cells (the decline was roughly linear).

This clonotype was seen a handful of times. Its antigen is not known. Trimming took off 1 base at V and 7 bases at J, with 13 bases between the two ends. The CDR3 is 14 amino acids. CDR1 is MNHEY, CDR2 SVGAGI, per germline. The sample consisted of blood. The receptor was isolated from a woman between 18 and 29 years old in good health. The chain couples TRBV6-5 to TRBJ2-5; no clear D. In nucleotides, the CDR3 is TGTGCCAGCAGTTACTTACCGGGCCCGGGGACCCAGTACTTC. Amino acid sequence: CASSYLPGPGTQYF.